The clone carrying this T cell receptor (beta chain) occurred many times. As yet, its antigen is unknown. This sample is drawn from a study of identical twins. The trim removed 5 bases at V and 4 bases at J, leaving 10 bases unmatched. The CDR3 runs to 17 residues. Template switching introduced a universal primer site, and the cDNA bore unique molecular identifiers. TCRdb independently ran MiXCR on the 5' RACE reads; one entry per CDR3 protein. The sample holds roughly 690,000 distinct CDR3 sequences, approximately 6% seen once. Study observations and caveats: Out-of-frame TCR alpha sharing in monozygotic twins exceeded recombination model predictions. Invariant MAIT and iNKT cells are populations that could partly confound zero-insertion analyses.

This TCR was recovered from a man between 18 and 29 years old in good health. V usage is TRBV12-3 or TRBV12-4 and J usage is TRBJ2-6; the match to TRBD1 covers 8 bases. Sequenced: naive T cells sorted from blood. The CDR3 DNA reads as TGTGCCAGCAGTCCGCGTAGGACAGGGATCGGGGCCAACGTCCTGACTTTC. This encodes CASSPRRTGIGANVLTF.